The 28 T cell receptor beta chains reported below all come from one sample, sequenced in a study of control samples from healthy donors and cancer patients. TCRdb keeps only in-frame clones here, not all; method: immunoSEQ multiplex PCR. The sample has roughly 80,000 clones, around nine tenths seen once; the top ten hold under 7.5%. The sequenced sample consisted of blood. The receptors were sampled from a woman in her 50s in good health.

This chain joins TRBV6-5 and TRBJ2-3, with a weak D call TRBD1 (6 bases). The V gene's germline CDR1 is MNHEY and CDR2 SVGAGI. The V end lost 8 bases, the J end lost 2 bases, and 17 bases lay between the germline ends. The CDR3 extends over 15 amino acids. CDR3 sequence reads: CASGTGRVFTDTQYF. DNA for the CDR3: TGTGCCAGCGGTACAGGGAGAGTATTCACAGATACGCAGTATTTT.

The chain carries TRBV9 and TRBJ1-6; perhaps TRBD1 as D (5 bases). Germline lookup yields CDR1 SGDLS and CDR2 YYNGEE. Trimming took 0 bases from V and 7 from J, leaving 17 bases between them. The CDR3 is made up of 17 amino acids. CDR3 sequence reads: CASSVGNVGGGNSPLHF. CDR3 DNA sequence: TGTGCCAGCAGCGTAGGAAATGTGGGCGGGGGAAATTCACCCCTCCACTTT.

This clone was found a few times. Other DNA sequences in the same sample also yield this CDR3. This rearrangement joins TRBV12-3 or TRBV12-4 to TRBJ1-5; a weak D match, TRBD1 (5 bases). This CDR3 is 13 amino acids long. Trimming shortened V by 8 bases and J by 1 base, and 9 bases separated the two germline ends. The CDR3 DNA follows: TGTGCCAGCTCACGACAGAGCAATCAGCCCCAGCATTTT. This codes for CASSRQSNQPQHF.

The J gene is TRBJ2-7, the V gene TRBV18; no definite D call. The CDR3 has 15 amino acids. V was clipped by 1 base and J by 0 bases, with 10 bases between them. Germline V gene lookup returns CDR1 KGHSH and CDR2 LQKENI. CDR3 nucleotide sequence: TGTGCCAGCTCACCACGTCAGACCAACTCCTACGAGCAGTACTTC. Amino acid sequence: CASSPRQTNSYEQYF.

The V and J genes are TRBV5-8 and TRBJ2-2, with unresolved D. The CDR3 totals 14 residues. Germline loops: CDR1 SGHTS, CDR2 YDEGEE. Trimming took off 0 bases at V and 5 bases at J, with 8 bases between the two ends. The CDR3 spells CASSLDPATGELFF. The CDR3 DNA is TGTGCCAGCAGCTTGGATCCAGCAACCGGGGAGCTGTTTTTT.

The rearrangement uses TRBV5-6 and TRBJ2-3; D gene ambiguous. In germline, CDR1 is SGHDT, CDR2 YYEEEE. The CDR3 length is 13 residues. V was trimmed by 1 base and J by 1 base, leaving 4 bases between them. CDR3 loop: CASSLYGTDTQYF. CDR3 in DNA: TGTGCCAGCAGCTTGTACGGCACAGATACGCAGTATTTT.

The CDR3 reads CASSPTAGDSSYEQYF. CDR3 DNA: TGTGCCAGCAGCCCGACCGCCGGGGACAGCTCTTACGAGCAGTACTTC. J is TRBJ2-7 and V is TRBV3-1 (or the pseudogene TRBV3-2); 7 nucleotides agree with TRBD1. V shed 4 bases, J shed 4 bases, and the junction held 13 bases outside the gene matches. Germline loops: CDR1 LGHDT, CDR2 YNNKEL (reference sequence). The CDR3 runs 16 residues.

The CDR3 sequence is CASSPQTGPSENIQYF. The CDR3 DNA reads TGTGCCAGCTCACCCCAGACAGGGCCCAGTGAAAACATTCAGTACTTC. The rearrangement links TRBV18 to TRBJ2-4; 7 nucleotides agree with TRBD1. Germline CDR1 reads KGHSH; CDR2 reads LQKENI. The CDR3 extends over 16 amino acids. V gave up 3 bases and J gave up 5 bases; unmatched junction bases: 10.

V is TRBV10-3 and J is TRBJ1-3, with D unresolved. The germline V and J ends were trimmed by 8 bases and 1 base, with 9 bases remaining between them. Germline-derived CDR1 and CDR2 are ENHRY and SYGVKD. The CDR3 is 13 residues long. The CDR3: CAILMASGNTIYF. The CDR3 bases are TGTGCCATCCTCATGGCGTCTGGAAACACCATATATTTT.

The chain combines TRBV19 with TRBJ1-2, with D uncertain. The CDR3 has 11 amino acids. CDR1 LNHDA and CDR2 SQIVND come from the germline V gene (reference sequence). Between the trimmed V and J ends, which lost 10 bases and 13 bases, there was a span of 19 bases. CDR3 amino acids: CATTASYHATF. The CDR3, as DNA: TGTGCCACCACAGCGTCGTATCACGCCACCTTC.

This clone appeared a few times. The rearrangement uses TRBV5-4 and TRBJ1-2, with 7 positions matching TRBD1. The ends lost 4 bases at V and 4 bases at J; junction bases unmatched: 4. Germline loops: CDR1 SGHNT, CDR2 YYREEE (reference sequence). The CDR3 loop spans 13 amino acids. CDR3 region: CASSPGQVYGYTF. The CDR3 nucleotides read TGTGCCAGCAGCCCTGGACAGGTCTATGGCTACACCTTC. The whole variable domain, filled in from reference TRBV5-4 and TRBJ1-2, reads ETGVTQSPTHLIKTRGQQVTLRCSSQSGHNTVSWYQQALGQGPQFIFQYYREEENGRGNFPPRFSGLQFPNYSSELNVNALELDDSALYLCASSPGQVYGYTFGSGTRLTVV.

The count of this clone is one. The gene calls are TRBV5-6 and TRBJ1-2; D ambiguous. The CDR3 has 15 residues. Looked up from germline, CDR1 is SGHDT and CDR2 is YYEEEE. The germline V and J ends were trimmed by 0 bases and 4 bases, with 13 bases remaining between them. The CDR3 nucleotides are TGTGCCAGCAGCTTGGTGGGTTCGGGGAGCTATGGCTACACCTTC. It specifies CASSLVGSGSYGYTF. Full variable domain (outside the CDR3, taken from reference TRBV5-6 and TRBJ1-2): DAGVTQSPTHLIKTRGQQVTLRCSPKSGHDTVSWYQQALGQGPQFIFQYYEEEERQRGNFPDRFSGHQFPNYSSELNVNALLLGDSALYLCASSLVGSGSYGYTFGSGTRLTVV.

The V call is TRBV2, the J call TRBJ1-1; the match to TRBD1 covers 10 bases. Germline V lookup: CDR1 SNHLY, CDR2 FYNNEI. V shed 5 bases and J 6 bases; nucleotides not matched to a gene: 9. The CDR3 has 15 residues. The DNA for the CDR3 is TGTGCCAGCAGTCAAAGGGCCGGGACAGGGGCTGAAGCTTTCTTT. This translates into CASSQRAGTGAEAFF.

In DNA, the CDR3 is TGTGCCAGCAGTAAACCTTCCGAAGATACGCAGTATTTT. As protein: CASSKPSEDTQYF. This chain connects TRBV2 to TRBJ2-3; D call uncertain. The CDR3 consists of 13 residues. Germline assignment: CDR1 SNHLY and CDR2 FYNNEI. V gave up 5 bases and J gave up 5 bases, with 11 bases separating them. Drawing the rest from reference TRBV2 and TRBJ2-3, the complete variable domain is EPEVTQTPSHQVTQMGQEVILRCVPISNHLYFYWYRQILGQKVEFLVSFYNNEISEKSEIFDDQFSVERPDGSNFTLKIRSTKLEDSAMYFCASSKPSEDTQYFGPGTRLTVL.

The rearrangement uses TRBV30 and TRBJ1-6; D is uncertain. This CDR3 has 12 amino acids. Trimming shortened V by 0 bases and J by 8 bases, and 5 bases separated the two germline ends. The germline V gene has CDR1 GTSNPN and CDR2 SVGIG (reference sequence). The CDR3 reads CAWSVLDSPLHF. DNA of the CDR3: TGTGCCTGGAGTGTACTCGATTCACCCCTCCACTTT.

This clone was recorded once. The chain couples TRBV2 to TRBJ1-1; no firm D call. V was trimmed by 4 bases and J by 2 bases, leaving 14 bases between them. This CDR3 has 15 amino acids. CDR1 and CDR2 from the germline V gene are SNHLY and FYNNEI. In DNA, the CDR3 is TGTGCCAGCAGTGGGGCCCCCTACTACAACACTGAAGCTTTCTTT. Amino acids: CASSGAPYYNTEAFF.

The CDR3, as DNA: TGTGCCAGCAGTTCACGACTAGCGGAGAACACCGGGGAGCTGTTTTTT. Translated: CASSSRLAENTGELFF. This sequence joins TRBV6-5 and TRBJ2-2; TRBD2 aligns across 9 bases. V was pared by 4 bases and J by 1 base, with 4 bases of the junction left unmatched. The CDR3 totals 16 residues. Germline CDR1 reads MNHEY; CDR2 reads SVGAGI.

The V call is TRBV11-2, the J call TRBJ1-1; D is undetermined. Trimming cost V 1 base and J 10 bases, with 13 bases left between them. The CDR3 is made up of 13 amino acids. Germline CDR1 reads SGHAT; CDR2 reads FQNNGV. The CDR3 DNA reads TGTGCCAGCAGCTTAGGGGTAGGAGAGGGAGCTTTCTTT. Protein product: CASSLGVGEGAFF.

This clone was counted a few times. J is TRBJ1-1 and V is TRBV6-5; D gene uncertain. The germline V and J ends were trimmed by 0 bases and 7 bases, with 15 bases remaining between them. The CDR3 extends over 15 amino acids. Germline CDR1 and CDR2: MNHEY and SVGAGI. CDR3 sequence (DNA): TGTGCCAGCAGTTACTCCGGCGGGATGTTTGTTGAAGCTTTCTTT. This translates into CASSYSGGMFVEAFF.

The chain links TRBV6-6 to TRBJ2-1, with TRBD2 identical over 9 bases. V lost 3 bases to trimming and J lost 6 bases; unmatched junction nucleotides: 6. The V gene's germline CDR1 is MNHNY and CDR2 SVGAGI (reference sequence). The CDR3 runs to 15 residues. This CDR3 is CASSYPTSGRNEQFF. CDR3 nucleotides: TGTGCCAGCAGTTATCCAACTAGCGGGCGCAATGAGCAGTTCTTC.

V and J are TRBV13 and TRBJ1-1; possibly TRBD1 for D (6 bases). CDR3 length equals 13 residues. Germline CDR1 PRHDT, CDR2 FYEKMQ (reference sequence). Trimming took 5 bases from V and 7 from J, leaving 14 bases between them. CDR3 nucleotide sequence: TGTGCCAGCAGCCTAAAACCAGGGGATGAAGCTTTCTTT. It specifies CASSLKPGDEAFF.

V and J are TRBV30 and TRBJ2-4; TRBD1 agrees at 10 bases. Losses at the gene ends were 0 bases for V and 2 bases for J; bases not matched to a gene: 7. CDR3 length: 17 amino acids. The germline CDR1 and CDR2 sequences are GTSNPN and SVGIG (reference sequence). CDR3 residues: CAWSVRGTGATKNIQYF. The CDR3 DNA reads as TGTGCCTGGAGTGTACGTGGGACAGGGGCCACCAAAAACATTCAGTACTTC.

This chain joins TRBV5-4 and TRBJ2-1; 9 nucleotides agree with TRBD2. From germline, CDR1 is SGHNT and CDR2 YYREEE (reference sequence). Trimming took 6 bases from V and 8 from J; bases not matched to a gene: 15. This CDR3 is 16 amino acids long. DNA of the CDR3: TGTGCCAGCAAGAGGGGCGGGGGGGCCTATGTTGATGAGCAGTTCTTC. Protein product: CASKRGGGAYVDEQFF.

This rearrangement joins TRBV10-3 to TRBJ1-1; 10 bases are shared with TRBD1. The J segment lost 4 bases and the V segment lost 11 bases, leaving 7 bases of the junction unmatched. This CDR3 has 13 residues. Germline V gives CDR1 ENHRY, CDR2 SYGVKD. CDR3 DNA sequence: TGTGCCGCCGGGACAGGGGCGCGCACTGAAGCTTTCTTT. Amino acid sequence: CAAGTGARTEAFF.

The chain uses TRBV5-1 and TRBJ2-2; 8 bases align to TRBD2. Per the germline V gene, CDR1 is SGHRS and CDR2 is YFSETQ. This CDR3 has 15 residues. The trim removed 0 bases at V and 7 bases at J, leaving 5 bases unmatched. CDR3 residues: CASSLDGGAVGELFF. CDR3 nucleotide sequence: TGCGCCAGCAGCTTGGACGGGGGGGCCGTCGGGGAGCTGTTTTTT.

This chain connects TRBV2 to TRBJ1-1, with D tentatively TRBD1 (5 bases). Trimming cost V 0 bases and J 1 base, with 12 bases left between them. The CDR3 has 16 residues. CDR1 is SNHLY, CDR2 FYNNEI, per germline. The CDR3 DNA follows: TGTGCCAGCAGTGAAGCGCTTCAGGGTAAGAACACTGAAGCTTTCTTT. Translation gives CASSEALQGKNTEAFF. Supplemented by reference TRBV2 and TRBJ1-1, the full variable domain reads EPEVTQTPSHQVTQMGQEVILRCVPISNHLYFYWYRQILGQKVEFLVSFYNNEISEKSEIFDDQFSVERPDGSNFTLKIRSTKLEDSAMYFCASSEALQGKNTEAFFGQGTRLTVV.

V and J are TRBV2 and TRBJ1-2; 7 bases are shared with TRBD1. CDR1 is SNHLY and CDR2 is FYNNEI in the germline V gene. This CDR3 comprises 14 residues. Trimming took 9 bases from V and 4 from J; bases not matched to a gene: 11. The CDR3 loop reads CASREGASGYGYTF. CDR3 bases: TGTGCCAGTCGGGAGGGGGCGTCGGGCTATGGCTACACCTTC.

The rearrangement joins TRBV30 to TRBJ2-1; tentatively, D is TRBD2 (6 bases). Germline assignment: CDR1 GTSNPN and CDR2 SVGIG (reference sequence). V shed 2 bases and J shed 5 bases, with 13 bases lying between them. The length of the CDR3 is 14 residues. CDR3 DNA: TGTGCCTGGAGTCCCCAGACTAGACACAATGAGCAGTTCTTC. It is translated as CAWSPQTRHNEQFF.